This T cell receptor (beta chain) was sequenced for a study of cytomegalovirus exposure and HLA in healthy donors. Regarding the study as a whole: According to the study, about 180 TCR beta chains were cytomegalovirus-associated. What was likely a sequencing artifact was a cluster of highly shared sequence variants. In an earlier analysis, in approximately 570 donors, most V segments appeared productive either ~87% or ~30% of the time. Of the V segments, some could not be distinguished, including TRBV6-2 and TRBV6-3, and were excluded.

Researchers ran the PCR with 60 Vbeta and 13 Jbeta primers. Profiled with immunoSEQ multiplex PCR; TCRdb holds only in-frame clones, not every one. The sample includes 45,000 to 60,000 clones, over 70% seen only once; the top ten take 8.1%. The length of the CDR3 is 16 residues. J gave up 0 bases and V 2 bases, and 2 bases lay outside the gene matches. In germline, CDR1 is SGHDT, CDR2 YYEEEE. Notes on this clone: The antigen remains undetermined.

The V call is TRBV5-6, the J call TRBJ2-5; 12 bases are a match to TRBD2. Sequenced: PBMCs. The sequence derives from a man aged 30 to 39 in good health and CMV-seropositive. The CDR3 DNA is TGTGCCAGCAGCTTAGGACTAGCGGGGTACCAAGAGACCCAGTACTTC. Protein sequence: CASSLGLAGYQETQYF.